One and the same sample provided the 20 T cell receptor beta chains below, sequenced in a study of monozygotic twins with inflammatory bowel disease. TCRdb reanalyzed the 5' RACE reads, giving one entry per CDR3 protein sequence and no DNA. The table lists approximately 300,000 distinct CDR3 sequences. The sample was blood. The receptors originated from a human donor with ulcerative colitis or Crohn's disease, or a healthy co-twin of an affected twin (not recorded which).

The V and J genes are TRBV12-3 or TRBV12-4 and TRBJ1-4; TCRdb designates TRBD1, a call that cannot be tested without DNA. This CDR3 contains 15 residues. CDR3 residues: CASSPRQGSNEKLFF.

The rearrangement joins TRBV12-3 or TRBV12-4 to TRBJ2-1. The CDR3 totals 13 residues. CDR3 in amino acids: CASSLPGNNEQFF.

The chain combines TRBV10-1 with TRBJ1-1. The CDR3 runs to 15 residues. CDR1 and CDR2 (germline): WNHNN, SYGVQD (reference sequence). CDR3: CASSEGGKMNTEAFF.

The chain has TRBV24-1 and TRBJ2-7; no DNA is available, so the TRBD1 call from TCRdb remains unchecked. CDR3 length equals 15 residues. Germline CDR1 KGHDR, CDR2 SFDVKD. The CDR3 sequence is CATSARSGGAYEQYF.

V gene TRBV5-6 combines with J gene TRBJ2-7; the D gene TCRdb calls, TRBD1, cannot be checked with no DNA. Germline loops: CDR1 SGHDT, CDR2 YYEEEE. The CDR3 length is 18 residues. This CDR3 reads CASSSRDRGLALFDEQYF.

The V gene is TRBV7-2, the J gene TRBJ1-1; TCRdb's D call of TRBD1 is untestable without DNA. CDR3 length: 15 residues. CDR1 is SGHTA, CDR2 FQGNSA, per germline. This CDR3 reads CASSLLFPSNTEAFF. The full variable domain, in which reference TRBV7-2 and TRBJ1-1 provide the parts outside the CDR3, is GAGVSQSPSNKVTEKGKDVELRCDPISGHTALYWYRQSLGQGLEFLIYFQGNSAPDKSGLPSDRFSAERTGGSVSTLTIQRTQQEDSAVYLCASSLLFPSNTEAFFGQGTRLTVV.

The chain has TRBV30 and TRBJ2-7; TCRdb lists TRBD1, though no DNA is available to test this call. Germline V gene lookup returns CDR1 GTSNPN and CDR2 SVGIG (reference sequence). The CDR3 is 11 amino acids. The CDR3: CAWSRTNEQYF.

The chain joins TRBV12-3 or TRBV12-4 to TRBJ1-2; TCRdb returns TRBD1, unconfirmable since there is no DNA. The CDR3 spans 14 residues. The CDR3 spells CASSFSTGGYGYTF.

This CDR3 reads CSARSGGDEQFF. J is TRBJ2-1 and V is TRBV29-1; TCRdb's D gene call, TRBD1, goes unchecked for lack of DNA. The CDR3 is 12 amino acids. Germline V gene lookup returns CDR1 SQVTM and CDR2 ANQGSEA.

J is TRBJ2-5 and V is TRBV9; with no DNA, the TCRdb D assignment of TRBD1 cannot be verified. The CDR3 spans 13 residues. Per germline, CDR1 SGDLS and CDR2 YYNGEE. The CDR3 sequence: CASHKVGEETQYF.

This sequence joins TRBV12-3 or TRBV12-4 and TRBJ2-7; TCRdb names TRBD1, which stays unverified in the absence of DNA. The CDR3 runs to 15 residues. The chain's CDR3 is CASSLGPLESYEQYF.

The V gene is TRBV5-1, the J gene TRBJ1-5; TCRdb's D call, TRBD1, is unchecked because there is no DNA. CDR3 length: 14 amino acids. Germline V CDR1 and CDR2: SGHRS, YFSETQ. The CDR3 is CASRRDSDNQPQHF.

The rearrangement links TRBV20-1 to TRBJ2-6; absent DNA, TCRdb's TRBD2 call cannot be checked. Germline V CDR1 and CDR2: DFQATT, SNEGSKA (reference sequence). The CDR3 sequence is 17 residues long. The CDR3 loop is CSASSPPAGSGANVLTF.

This rearrangement joins TRBV12-3 or TRBV12-4 to TRBJ2-5; TCRdb picks TRBD1, but there is no DNA to check that call. The CDR3 loop spans 15 amino acids. CDR3 residues: CASSWGGGDQETQYF.

The rearrangement joins TRBV5-5 to TRBJ1-1. The CDR3 sequence is 15 residues long. From germline, CDR1 is SGHKS and CDR2 YYEKEE (reference sequence). The CDR3 sequence is CASSLVATMNTEAFF.

This chain joins TRBV27 and TRBJ2-7. CDR1 MNHEY and CDR2 SMNVEV come from the germline V gene (reference sequence). The length of the CDR3 is 15 residues. The CDR3 here is CASSLGRQGPYEQYF.

The chain employs TRBV27 and TRBJ1-6; checking the TCRdb D call of TRBD1 is not possible without DNA. In germline, CDR1 is MNHEY, CDR2 SMNVEV (reference sequence). This CDR3 contains 13 residues. CDR3 loop: CASRDRDGSPLHF.

This chain connects TRBV30 to TRBJ2-4; the TCRdb D gene call, TRBD1, has no DNA to confirm it. The germline gives CDR1 GTSNPN, CDR2 SVGIG (reference sequence). The CDR3 length is 17 residues. The CDR3 loop reads CAWSVGTGVEAKNIQYF.

The chain links TRBV11-2 to TRBJ2-7; no DNA is available, so the TRBD2 call from TCRdb remains unchecked. This CDR3 has 13 residues. CDR1 and CDR2 (germline): SGHAT, FQNNGV. CDR3 protein: CASSVLGGYEQYF.

The genes are TRBV5-1 and TRBJ1-1; with no DNA, the TCRdb D assignment of TRBD1 cannot be verified. Germline V gives CDR1 SGHRS, CDR2 YFSETQ. The CDR3 loop spans 15 amino acids. This CDR3 is CASSFGDRVETEAFF.